This T cell receptor (beta chain) was profiled in a study of blood T cells in healthy people across ages. In this sample, this clonotype turned up a few times. The authors ran a second PCR of about 7 to 11 cycles using a sample-barcoded 5' primer and a J-beta primer mix. One entry per CDR3 protein, called by TCRdb with MiXCR from the 5' RACE reads. The sample records over 700,000 distinct CDR3 sequences, roughly 53% being singletons. Each of the donors had approximately 10 milliliters of peripheral blood drawn into EDTA-treated Vacutainer tubes. Germline V CDR1 and CDR2: SGHRS, YFSETQ. The CDR3 is 15 amino acids. Trimming left V 4 bases short and J 4 bases short, with 15 bases between.

The sequence was collected from an elderly man in good health. Sequencing was performed on blood. The genes are TRBV5-1 and TRBJ2-1; D may match TRBD1 or TRBD2 (5 bases each). Here the CDR3 reads CASSVGTALYNEQFF. The CDR3, as DNA: TGCGCCAGCAGCGTCGGGACCGCACTTTACAATGAGCAGTTCTTC.